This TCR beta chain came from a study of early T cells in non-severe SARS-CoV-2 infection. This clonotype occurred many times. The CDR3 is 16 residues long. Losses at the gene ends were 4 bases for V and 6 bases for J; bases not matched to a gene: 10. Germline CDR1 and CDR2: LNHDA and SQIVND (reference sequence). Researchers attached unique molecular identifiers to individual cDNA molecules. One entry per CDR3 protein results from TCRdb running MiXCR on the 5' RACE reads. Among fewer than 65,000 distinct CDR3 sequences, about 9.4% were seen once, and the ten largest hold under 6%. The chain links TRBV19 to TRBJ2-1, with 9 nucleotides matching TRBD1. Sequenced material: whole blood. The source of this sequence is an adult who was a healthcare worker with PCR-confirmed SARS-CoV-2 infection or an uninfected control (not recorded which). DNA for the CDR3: TGTGCCAGTAGTACGGACAGGGGTCAAGGCCGCAATGAGCAGTTCTTC. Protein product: CASSTDRGQGRNEQFF.